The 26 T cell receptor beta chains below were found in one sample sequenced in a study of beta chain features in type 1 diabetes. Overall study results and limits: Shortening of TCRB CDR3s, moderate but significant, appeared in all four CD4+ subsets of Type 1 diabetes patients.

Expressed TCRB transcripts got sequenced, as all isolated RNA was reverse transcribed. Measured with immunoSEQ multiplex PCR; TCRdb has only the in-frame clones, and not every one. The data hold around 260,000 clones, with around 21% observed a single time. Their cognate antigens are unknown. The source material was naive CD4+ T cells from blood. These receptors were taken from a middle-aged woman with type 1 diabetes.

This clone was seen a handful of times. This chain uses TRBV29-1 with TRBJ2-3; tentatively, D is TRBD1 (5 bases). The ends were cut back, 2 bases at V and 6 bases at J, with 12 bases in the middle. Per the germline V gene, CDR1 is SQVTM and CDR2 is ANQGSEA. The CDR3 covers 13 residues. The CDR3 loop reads CSVEQGSLDTQYF. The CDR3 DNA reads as TGCAGCGTTGAACAGGGTTCTCTGGATACGCAGTATTTT.

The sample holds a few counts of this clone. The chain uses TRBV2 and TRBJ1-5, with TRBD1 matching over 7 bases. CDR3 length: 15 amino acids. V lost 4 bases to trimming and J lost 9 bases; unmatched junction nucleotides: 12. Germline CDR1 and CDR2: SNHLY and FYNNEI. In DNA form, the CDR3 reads TGTGCCAGCAGTGGAGGACAGGTATGGTTGTGGCCCCAGCATTTT. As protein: CASSGGQVWLWPQHF.

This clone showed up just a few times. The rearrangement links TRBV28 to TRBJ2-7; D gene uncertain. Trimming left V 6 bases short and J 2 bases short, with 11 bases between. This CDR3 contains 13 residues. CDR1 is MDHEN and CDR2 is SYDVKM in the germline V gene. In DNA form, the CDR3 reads TGTGCCAGCAGCCTTGGAGAACCCTACGAGCAGTACTTC. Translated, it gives CASSLGEPYEQYF.

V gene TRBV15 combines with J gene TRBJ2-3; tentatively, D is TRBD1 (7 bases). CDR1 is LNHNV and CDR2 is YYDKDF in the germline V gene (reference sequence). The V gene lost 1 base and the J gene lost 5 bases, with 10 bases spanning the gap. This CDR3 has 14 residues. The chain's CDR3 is CATSRGQGGDTQYF. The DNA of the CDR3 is TGTGCCACCAGCAGAGGACAGGGAGGAGATACGCAGTATTTT.

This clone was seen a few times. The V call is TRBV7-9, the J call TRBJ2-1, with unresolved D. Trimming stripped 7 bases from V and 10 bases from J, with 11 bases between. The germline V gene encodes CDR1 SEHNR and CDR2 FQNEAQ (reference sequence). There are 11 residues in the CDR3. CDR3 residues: CASTAFREQFF. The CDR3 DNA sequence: TGTGCCAGCACCGCTTTTAGAGAGCAGTTCTTC.

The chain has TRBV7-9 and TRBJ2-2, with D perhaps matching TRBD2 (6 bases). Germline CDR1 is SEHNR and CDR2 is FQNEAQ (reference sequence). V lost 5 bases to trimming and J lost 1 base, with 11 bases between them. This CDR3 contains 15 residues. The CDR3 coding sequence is TGTGCCAGCAGCCGCCGGGACTTGAACACCGGGGAGCTGTTTTTT. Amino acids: CASSRRDLNTGELFF.

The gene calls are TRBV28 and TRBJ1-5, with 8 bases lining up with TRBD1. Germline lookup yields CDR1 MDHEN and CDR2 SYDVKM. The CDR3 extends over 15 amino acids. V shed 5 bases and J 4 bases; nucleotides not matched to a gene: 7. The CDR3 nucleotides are TGTGCCAGCAGTCCAGGGGGCCCGGGGAATCAGCCCCAGCATTTT. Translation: CASSPGGPGNQPQHF. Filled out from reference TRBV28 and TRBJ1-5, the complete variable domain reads DVKVTQSSRYLVKRTGEKVFLECVQDMDHENMFWYRQDPGLGLRLIYFSYDVKMKEKGDIPEGYSVSREKKERFSLILESASTNQTSMYLCASSPGGPGNQPQHFGDGTRLSIL.

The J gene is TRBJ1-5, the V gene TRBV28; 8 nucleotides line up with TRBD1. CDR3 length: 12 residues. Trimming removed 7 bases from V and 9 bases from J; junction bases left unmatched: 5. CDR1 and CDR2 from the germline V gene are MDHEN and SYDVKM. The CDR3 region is CASTRQGLPQHF. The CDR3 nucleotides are TGTGCCAGCACCCGACAGGGGCTGCCCCAGCATTTT.

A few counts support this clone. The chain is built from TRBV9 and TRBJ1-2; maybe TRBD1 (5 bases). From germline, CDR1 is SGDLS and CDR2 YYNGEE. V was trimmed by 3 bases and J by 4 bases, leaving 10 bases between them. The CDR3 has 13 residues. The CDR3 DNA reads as TGTGCCAGCAGCGCCCCTAGGGGCTATGGCTACACCTTC. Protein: CASSAPRGYGYTF.

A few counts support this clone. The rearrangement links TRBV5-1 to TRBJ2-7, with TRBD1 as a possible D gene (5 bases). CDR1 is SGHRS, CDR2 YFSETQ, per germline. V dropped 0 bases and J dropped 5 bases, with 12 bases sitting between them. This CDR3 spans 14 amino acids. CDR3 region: CASSLGQPEHEQYF. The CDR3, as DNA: TGCGCCAGCAGCTTGGGACAGCCTGAGCACGAGCAGTACTTC.

This chain's CDR3 is CASSLGQGSTEAFF. CDR3 coding DNA: TGTGCCAGCAGCCTTGGACAGGGCTCAACTGAAGCTTTCTTT. The V and J genes are TRBV7-9 and TRBJ1-1; 8 nucleotides agree with TRBD1. CDR3 length equals 14 residues. Trimming at V came to 5 bases and at J to 5 bases, leaving 7 bases not matched to a gene. Germline loops: CDR1 SEHNR, CDR2 FQNEAQ (reference sequence).

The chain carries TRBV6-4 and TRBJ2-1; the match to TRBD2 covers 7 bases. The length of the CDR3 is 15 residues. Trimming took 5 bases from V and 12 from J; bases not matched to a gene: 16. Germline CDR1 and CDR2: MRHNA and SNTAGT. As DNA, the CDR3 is TGTGCCAGCAGTAGAACTAGCGAATATAATGAGGGGCAGTTCTTC. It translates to CASSRTSEYNEGQFF.

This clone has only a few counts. As DNA, the CDR3 is TGTGCCAGCAGTGAAGCGGTCAGTGAAGAGACCCAGTACTTC. It specifies CASSEAVSEETQYF. This rearrangement joins TRBV2 to TRBJ2-5; D is ambiguous. Trimming pared 0 bases from V and 3 bases from J, leaving 8 bases between. The germline CDR1 and CDR2 sequences are SNHLY and FYNNEI. This CDR3 region has 14 residues.

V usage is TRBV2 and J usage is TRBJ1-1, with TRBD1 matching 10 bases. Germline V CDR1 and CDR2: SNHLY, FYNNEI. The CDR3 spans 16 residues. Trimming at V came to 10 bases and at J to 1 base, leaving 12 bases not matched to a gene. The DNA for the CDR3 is TGTGCCACCTTTTTGACAGGGGGCACGCGGAACACTGAAGCTTTCTTT. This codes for CATFLTGGTRNTEAFF.

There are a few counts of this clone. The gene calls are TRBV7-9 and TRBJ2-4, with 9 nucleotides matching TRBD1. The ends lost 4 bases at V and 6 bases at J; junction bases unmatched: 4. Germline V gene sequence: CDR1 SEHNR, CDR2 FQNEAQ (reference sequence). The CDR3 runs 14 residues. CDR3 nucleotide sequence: TGTGCCAGCAGCTCCCCGGGACAGGGAAACATTCAGTACTTC. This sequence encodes CASSSPGQGNIQYF.

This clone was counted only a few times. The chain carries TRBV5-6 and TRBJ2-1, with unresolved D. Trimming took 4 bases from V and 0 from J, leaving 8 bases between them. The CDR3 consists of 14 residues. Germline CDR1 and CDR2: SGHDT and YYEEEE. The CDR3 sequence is CASSRVSSYNEQFF. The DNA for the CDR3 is TGTGCCAGCAGCCGGGTTAGCTCCTACAATGAGCAGTTCTTC.

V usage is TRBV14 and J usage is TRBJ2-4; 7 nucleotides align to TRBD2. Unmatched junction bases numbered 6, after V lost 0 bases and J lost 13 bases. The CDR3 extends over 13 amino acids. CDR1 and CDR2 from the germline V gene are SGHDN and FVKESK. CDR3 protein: CASSQDLRERQYF. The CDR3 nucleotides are TGTGCCAGCAGCCAAGATCTGCGGGAGCGGCAGTACTTC. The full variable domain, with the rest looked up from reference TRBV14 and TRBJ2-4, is EAGVTQFPSHSVIEKGQTVTLRCDPISGHDNLYWYRRVMGKEIKFLLHFVKESKQDESGMPNNRFLAERTGGTYSTLKVQPAELEDSGVYFCASSQDLRERQYFGAGTRLSVL.

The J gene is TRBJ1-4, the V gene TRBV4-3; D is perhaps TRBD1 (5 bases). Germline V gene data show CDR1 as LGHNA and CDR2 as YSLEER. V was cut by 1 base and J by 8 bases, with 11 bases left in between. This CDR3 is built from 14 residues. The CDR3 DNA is TGCGCCAGCAGCCAAGGGCAGGGTAAAGAAAAACTGTTTTTT. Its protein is CASSQGQGKEKLFF.

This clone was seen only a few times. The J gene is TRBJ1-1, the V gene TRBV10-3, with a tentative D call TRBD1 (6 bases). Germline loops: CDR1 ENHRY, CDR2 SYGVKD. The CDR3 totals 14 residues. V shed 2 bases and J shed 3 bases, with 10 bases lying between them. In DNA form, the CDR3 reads TGTGCCATCAGTGAGAAGGCAGGGGACACTGAAGCTTTCTTT. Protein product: CAISEKAGDTEAFF.

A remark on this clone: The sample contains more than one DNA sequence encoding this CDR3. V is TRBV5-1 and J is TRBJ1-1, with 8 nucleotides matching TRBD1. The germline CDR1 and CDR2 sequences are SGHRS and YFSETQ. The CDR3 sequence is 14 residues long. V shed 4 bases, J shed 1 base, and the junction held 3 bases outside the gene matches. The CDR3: CASSPGQGNTEAFF. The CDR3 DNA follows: TGCGCCAGCAGCCCCGGACAGGGGAACACTGAAGCTTTCTTT.

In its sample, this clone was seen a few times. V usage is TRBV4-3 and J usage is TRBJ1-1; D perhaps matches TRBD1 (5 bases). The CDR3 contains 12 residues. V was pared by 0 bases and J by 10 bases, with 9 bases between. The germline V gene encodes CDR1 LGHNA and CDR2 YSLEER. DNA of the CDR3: TGCGCCAGCAGCCAAGAGGACGGGGGAGCTTTCTTT. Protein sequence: CASSQEDGGAFF.

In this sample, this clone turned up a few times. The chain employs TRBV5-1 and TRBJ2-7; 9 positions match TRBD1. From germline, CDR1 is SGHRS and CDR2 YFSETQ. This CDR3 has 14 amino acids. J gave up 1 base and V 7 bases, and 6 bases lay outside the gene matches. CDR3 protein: CASFRDRASYEQYF. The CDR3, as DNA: TGCGCCAGCTTCCGGGACAGGGCTTCCTACGAGCAGTACTTC.

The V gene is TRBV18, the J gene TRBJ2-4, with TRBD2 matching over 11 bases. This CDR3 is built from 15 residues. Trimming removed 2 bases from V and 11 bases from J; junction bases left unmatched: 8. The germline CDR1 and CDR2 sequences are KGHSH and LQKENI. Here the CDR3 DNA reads TGTGCCAGCTCACCAGGACTAGCGGGCCGGGTGCTTCAGTACTTC. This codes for CASSPGLAGRVLQYF.

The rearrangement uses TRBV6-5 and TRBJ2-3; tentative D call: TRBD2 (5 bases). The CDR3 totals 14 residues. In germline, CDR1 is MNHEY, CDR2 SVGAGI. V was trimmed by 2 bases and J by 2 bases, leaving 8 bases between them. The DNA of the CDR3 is TGTGCCAGCAGTTACGGAGGCACCACAGATACGCAGTATTTT. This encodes CASSYGGTTDTQYF.

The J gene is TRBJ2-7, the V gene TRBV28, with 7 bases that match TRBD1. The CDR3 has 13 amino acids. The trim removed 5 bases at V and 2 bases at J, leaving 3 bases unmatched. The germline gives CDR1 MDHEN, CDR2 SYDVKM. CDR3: CASSQGDPYEQYF. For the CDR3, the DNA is TGTGCCAGCAGTCAGGGGGACCCCTACGAGCAGTACTTC.

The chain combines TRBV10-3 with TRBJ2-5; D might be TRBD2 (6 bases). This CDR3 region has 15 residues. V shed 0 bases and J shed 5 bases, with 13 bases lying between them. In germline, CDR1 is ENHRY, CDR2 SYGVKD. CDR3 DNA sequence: TGTGCCATCAGTGAGTCCCCGGCTAGCGTGGAGACCCAGTACTTC. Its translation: CAISESPASVETQYF.